This TCR beta chain came from a study of cytomegalovirus exposure and HLA in healthy donors. Broader study findings: In an earlier analysis, about 87% or about 30%: the productive usage of most TCR beta V segments.

The CDR3 length is 15 residues. V lost 6 bases, J lost 4 bases, and 11 bases stayed unmatched. Germline V gene data show CDR1 as WSHSY and CDR2 as SAAADI. About this clone: Its matching antigen is unknown.

Vbeta (60) and Jbeta (13) primers were used in the PCR. The data were produced by immunoSEQ multiplex PCR, yet TCRdb's version contains in-frame clones alone and is incomplete. Here the sample spans about 200,000 clones, around 77% being singletons. This receptor was identified in a man aged 25-45 years in good health and CMV-seronegative. Sequencing was carried out using PBMCs. V usage is TRBV10-2 and J usage is TRBJ2-7; 8 nucleotides agree with TRBD2. CDR3 DNA sequence: TGCGCCAGCAGGGACGTGGCGGGAGGAATTTACGAGCAGTACTTC. Amino acid sequence: CASRDVAGGIYEQYF.